Here is one TCR beta chain with its context. Its matching antigen is unknown. This entry comes from a study of siplizumab effects on memory and regulatory T cells. Points from the study as a whole: With siplizumab, cumulative frequency of CD4+ memory-derived alloreactive sequences dropped significantly.

Generated by immunoSEQ multiplex PCR, the TCRdb table keeps only in-frame clones and is missing some. The table has 110,000 or so clones, about 93% seen once. This CDR3 region has 13 residues. CDR1 and CDR2 from the germline V gene are SEHNR and FQNEAQ (reference sequence). V lost 7 bases, J lost 6 bases, and 6 bases stayed unmatched. The source of this sequence is a human donor in good health. The chain uses TRBV7-9 and TRBJ1-1, with TRBD1 matching 9 bases. Sequencing used CD4+ T cells sorted from blood. CDR3 sequence reads: CASTSQGASEAFF. In DNA, the CDR3 is TGTGCCAGCACCTCACAGGGGGCCTCTGAAGCTTTCTTT.